The rows below give T cell receptor beta chains drawn from one sample of a study of shared clonotypes between healthy human individuals. The table came from immunoSEQ multiplex PCR; TCRdb's copy has only in-frame clones and leaves some out. The table shows fewer than 600,000 clones, with approximately 79% occurring only once. What was sequenced was PBMCs. The receptors stem from a woman in her thirties or forties in good health. Some clones in this sample may be carry-over from other donors' samples. Each CDR3 is given with its conserved first and last residue. The D gene is left open where the match is weak. The size field is filled for only some rows; it gives once, few, many or a size class.

>TRBJ2-1|TRBD2|TRBV4-2|NA
CASSQGSRLAGKPYNEQFF
TGTGCCAGCAGCCAAGGATCGAGGCTAGCGGGGAAACCCTACAATGAGCAGTTCTTC
>TRBJ2-4|NA|TRBV1|many
CTSSQDEFLWNIQYF
TGCACCAGCAGCCAAGACGAGTTTTTGTGGAACATTCAGTACTTC
>TRBJ1-1|NA|TRBV4-2|many
CASSQDIEGTEAFF
TGTGCCAGCAGCCAAGATATAGAGGGAACTGAAGCTTTCTTT
>TRBJ2-5|NA|TRBV1|once
CTSPDRGFGETQYF
TGCACCAGCCCAGACAGGGGATTTGGAGAGACCCAGTACTTC
>TRBJ1-4|NA|TRBV9|NA
CASSLSPQPGEKLFF
TGTGCCAGCAGCCTGTCACCGCAGCCGGGAGAAAAACTGTTTTTT
>TRBJ1-1|NA|TRBV19|few
CASRNQGWTEAFF
TGTGCCAGTAGAAATCAGGGTTGGACTGAAGCTTTCTTT
>TRBJ2-1|NA|TRBV6-1|once
CASTPVSSYNEQFF
TGTGCCAGCACCCCGGTTAGCTCCTACAATGAGCAGTTCTTC
>TRBJ2-7|TRBD1|TRBV4-2|NA
CASSQAGQGFAYEQYF
TGTGCCAGCAGCCAAGCCGGACAGGGGTTCGCCTACGAGCAGTACTTC
>TRBJ2-7|NA|TRBV28|NA
CASSFRGGHEQYF
TGTGCCAGCAGTTTCAGGGGAGGCCACGAGCAGTACTTC
>TRBJ2-7|NA|TRBV9|few
CASSVGPSSYEQYF
TGTGCCAGCAGCGTAGGTCCTAGCTCCTACGAGCAGTACTTC
>TRBJ2-3|NA|TRBV2|once
CASRTGTDTQYF
TGTGCCAGTAGGACAGGCACAGATACGCAGTATTTT
>TRBJ2-7|TRBD1|TRBV7-2|NA
CASSLGQGNYEQYF
TGTGCCAGCAGCTTAGGACAGGGAAACTACGAGCAGTACTTC
>TRBJ2-2|TRBD2|TRBV10-3|NA
CAISGLVDTGELFF
TGTGCCATCTCGGGACTAGTCGACACCGGGGAGCTGTTTTTT
>TRBJ2-3|NA|TRBV4-2|NA
CASSQGGGSSTDTQYF
TGTGCCAGCAGCCAGGGAGGGGGTTCAAGCACAGATACGCAGTATTTT
>TRBJ2-2|NA|TRBV12-5|NA
CASGLVLGGVAELFF
TGTGCTAGTGGTTTGGTACTCGGTGGGGTAGCTGAGCTGTTTTTT
>TRBJ2-7|NA|TRBV7-9|NA
CASRGGPYEQYF
TGTGCCAGCAGGGGGGGACCCTACGAGCAGTACTTC
>TRBJ2-2|NA|TRBV30|NA
CAWETGELFF
TGTGCCTGGGAGACCGGGGAGCTGTTTTTT
>TRBJ2-7|TRBD2|TRBV5-1|NA
CASSPRLAENSYEQYF
TGCGCCAGCAGCCCTAGACTAGCGGAAAACTCCTACGAGCAGTACTTC
>TRBJ2-3|NA|TRBV6-1|NA
CASSSPASSTDTQYF
TGTGCCAGCAGTTCCCCCGCCTCTAGCACAGATACGCAGTATTTT
>TRBJ1-4|TRBD1|TRBV28|NA
CASSLKGAANEKLFF
TGTGCCAGCAGTTTGAAGGGGGCGGCTAATGAAAAACTGTTTTTT
>TRBJ1-1|NA|TRBV2|NA
CASSETGGGGTEAFF
TGTGCCAGCAGTGAAACCGGGGGGGGTGGCACTGAAGCTTTCTTT
>TRBJ2-1|TRBD2|TRBV19|NA
CASPILAGEYNEQFF
TGTGCCAGCCCAATCCTAGCGGGGGAGTACAATGAGCAGTTCTTC
>TRBJ2-3|NA|TRBV5-6|NA
CASSPSGGKGTDTQYF
TGTGCCAGCAGCCCCTCGGGTGGAAAGGGGACAGATACGCAGTATTTT
>TRBJ2-7|NA|TRBV7-7|NA
CASSLEWANEQYF
TGTGCCAGCAGCTTAGAGTGGGCAAACGAGCAGTACTTC
>TRBJ1-5|NA|TRBV19|NA
CASSPQTVWDQPQHF
TGTGCCAGTAGTCCACAGACAGTATGGGATCAGCCCCAGCATTTT
>TRBJ1-5|NA|TRBV27|NA
CASSPTHSGQPQHF
TGTGCCAGCAGTCCGACCCATTCGGGACAGCCCCAGCATTTT
>TRBJ2-1|TRBD2|TRBV29-1|few
CSVGTSGRSPYNEQFF
TGCAGCGTAGGGACTAGCGGGAGGTCTCCCTACAATGAGCAGTTCTTC
>TRBJ2-2|TRBD1|TRBV27|once
CASSPTGVSTGELFF
TGTGCCAGCAGCCCGACAGGGGTTAGCACCGGGGAGCTGTTTTTT
>TRBJ2-1|TRBD2|TRBV6-6|NA
CASSRTSGPYNEQFF
TGTGCCAGCAGCAGGACTAGCGGACCTTACAATGAGCAGTTCTTC
>TRBJ2-1|NA|TRBV29-1|NA
CSVVGGLYEQFF
TGCAGCGTTGTGGGGGGCCTATATGAGCAGTTCTTC
>TRBJ2-2|TRBD1|TRBV27|NA
CASSHGTVDTGELFF
TGTGCCAGCAGCCACGGGACAGTGGACACCGGGGAGCTGTTTTTT
>TRBJ2-7|NA|TRBV7-9|NA
CASSSGISSYEQYF
TGTGCCAGCAGCTCGGGGATTAGCTCCTACGAGCAGTACTTC
>TRBJ2-1|TRBD2|TRBV29-1|NA
CSAGGSGRDRVDEQFF
TGCAGCGCTGGCGGGAGCGGGAGGGATCGGGTGGATGAGCAGTTCTTC
>TRBJ2-2|TRBD1|TRBV7-2|once
CASSSGQGGTGELFF
TGTGCCAGCAGCTCGGGACAGGGAGGCACCGGGGAGCTGTTTTTT
>TRBJ2-1|NA|TRBV30|NA
CAWSPQGGSREFF
TGTGCCTGGAGTCCCCAGGGGGGCTCTCGGGAGTTCTTC
>TRBJ2-2|NA|TRBV18|NA
CASSPPAGALGGELFF
TGTGCCAGCTCACCACCGGCGGGGGCCCTTGGAGGGGAGCTGTTTTTT
>TRBJ1-1|NA|TRBV7-9|NA
CASSFSGAANTEAFF
TGTGCCAGCAGCTTTTCGGGGGCAGCGAACACTGAAGCTTTCTTT
>TRBJ2-1|TRBD1|TRBV10-3|NA
CAIGTGVAFEQFF
TGTGCCATCGGGACAGGGGTTGCCTTTGAGCAGTTCTTC
>TRBJ2-3|TRBD2|TRBV6-1|NA
CASSEGTSATDTQYF
TGTGCCAGCAGTGAAGGGACTAGCGCCACAGATACGCAGTATTTT
>TRBJ2-1|TRBD1|TRBV7-9|NA
CASSSTLQGAGDEQFF
TGTGCCAGCAGCTCGACTCTACAGGGGGCTGGGGATGAGCAGTTCTTC
>TRBJ2-7|TRBD2|TRBV20-1|NA
CSAGGGWEQYF
TGCAGCGCGGGCGGGGGTTGGGAGCAGTACTTC
>TRBJ2-2|NA|TRBV7-9|NA
CASSATVTGELFF
TGTGCCAGCAGCGCCACAGTGACCGGGGAGCTGTTTTTT
>TRBJ1-5|TRBD1|TRBV20-1|NA
CSATTGQPQHF
TGCAGTGCTACGACAGGGCAGCCCCAGCATTTT
>TRBJ2-3|NA|TRBV7-9|NA
CASSPGSTQYF
TGTGCCAGCAGCCCGGGGAGCACGCAGTATTTT
>TRBJ2-7|NA|TRBV7-9|NA
CASGRVTSSYEQYF
TGTGCCAGCGGGCGGGTAACATCCTCCTACGAGCAGTACTTC
>TRBJ2-7|TRBD1|TRBV6-5|NA
CASSYSPTGAGEQYF
TGTGCCAGCAGTTACTCGCCGACAGGGGCCGGCGAGCAGTACTTC
>TRBJ2-4|TRBD1|TRBV27|NA
CASSHRTGVIQYF
TGTGCCAGCAGCCATCGGACAGGTGTCATTCAGTACTTC
>TRBJ2-3|TRBD2|TRBV12-5|NA
CASGLEAGRTDTQYF
TGTGCTAGTGGTTTGGAAGCGGGACGCACAGATACGCAGTATTTT
>TRBJ1-1|NA|TRBV7-8|few
CASSLVGSRAYTEAFF
TGTGCCAGCAGCTTAGTAGGGTCCAGGGCCTACACTGAAGCTTTCTTT
>TRBJ1-3|NA|TRBV19|NA
CAGWTPGSGNTIYF
TGTGCCGGATGGACCCCGGGCTCTGGAAACACCATATATTTT
>TRBJ1-2|TRBD1|TRBV5-1|NA
CASSPAGTEYGYTF
TGCGCCAGCAGCCCGGCCGGGACAGAATATGGCTACACCTTC
>TRBJ1-1|NA|TRBV28|NA
CASSTMGGRWAEAFF
TGTGCCAGCAGTACTATGGGGGGCCGCTGGGCTGAAGCTTTCTTT
>TRBJ2-7|TRBD2|TRBV28|NA
CASSFRRGTTLDEQYF
TGTGCCAGCAGTTTCCGAAGAGGGACTACCCTCGACGAGCAGTACTTC
>TRBJ2-7|NA|TRBV30|NA
CAWTRGAVYEQYF
TGTGCCTGGACAAGGGGGGCGGTCTACGAGCAGTACTTC